Each of the 15 T cell receptor beta chains below was sequenced from the same sample in a study of blood T cell repertoires in COVID-19. Clones were sequenced by immunoSEQ multiplex PCR, and TCRdb holds only the in-frame ones, with some missing. The data contain 95,000 to 110,000 clones, around 90% of them singletons. The sequenced sample was peripheral blood. The receptor set was obtained from a human donor in a cohort sampled during active COVID-19.

The V gene is TRBV4-1, the J gene TRBJ2-6; 8 nucleotides align to TRBD1. The CDR3 is 16 amino acids. Per the germline V gene, CDR1 is MGHRA and CDR2 is YSYEKL. The V segment lost 3 bases and the J segment 0 bases; nucleotides outside the gene matches: 1. CDR3 nucleotides: TGCGCCAGCAGCCAGGGACAGGTCTCTGGGGCCAACGTCCTGACTTTC. This codes for CASSQGQVSGANVLTF.

This chain joins TRBV28 and TRBJ2-7; TRBD1 aligns across 7 bases. The CDR3 covers 14 residues. Losses at the gene ends were 4 bases for V and 4 bases for J; bases not matched to a gene: 7. Germline lookup yields CDR1 MDHEN and CDR2 SYDVKM. The CDR3 here is CASSYSGGRYEQYF. In DNA, the CDR3 is TGTGCCAGCAGTTATTCAGGGGGTAGGTACGAGCAGTACTTC.

The rearrangement joins TRBV19 to TRBJ1-6, with 7 bases identical to TRBD1. This CDR3 contains 14 residues. The V gene end was trimmed by 6 bases and the J gene end by 7 bases; junction bases not matched to a gene: 6. Looked up from germline, CDR1 is LNHDA and CDR2 is SQIVND (reference sequence). The CDR3 loop is CASRAGQKNSPLHF. The CDR3 DNA reads as TGTGCCAGTAGGGCGGGACAGAAGAATTCACCCCTCCACTTT.

The chain has TRBV18 and TRBJ1-4; 7 bases line up with TRBD1. Per the germline V gene, CDR1 is KGHSH and CDR2 is LQKENI. V shed 3 bases, J shed 2 bases, and the junction held 6 bases outside the gene matches. The CDR3 contains 16 residues. CDR3 protein: CASSPGQVQTNEKLFF. The CDR3 coding sequence is TGTGCCAGCTCACCCGGACAGGTTCAGACTAATGAAAAACTGTTTTTT.

The chain carries TRBV28 and TRBJ1-5; 9 bases match TRBD1. Germline V gene data show CDR1 as MDHEN and CDR2 as SYDVKM. The V gene end was trimmed by 5 bases and the J gene end by 3 bases; junction bases not matched to a gene: 8. CDR3 length: 16 residues. This CDR3 reads CASSLPGQGFNQPQHF. CDR3 in DNA: TGTGCCAGCAGTCTACCTGGACAGGGGTTCAATCAGCCCCAGCATTTT.

The chain has TRBV7-9 and TRBJ2-1, with 7 nucleotides matching TRBD1. From germline, CDR1 is SEHNR and CDR2 FQNEAQ (reference sequence). The V and J ends lost 1 base and 0 bases, in that order; junction bases with no gene match: 0. The CDR3 covers 15 residues. The CDR3 sequence is CASSLGDSSYNEQFF. CDR3 DNA sequence: TGTGCCAGCAGCTTAGGGGACAGCTCCTACAATGAGCAGTTCTTC.

The genes are TRBV10-2 and TRBJ1-1, with 8 bases lining up with TRBD1. The CDR3 sequence is 12 residues long. V shed 3 bases and J 9 bases; nucleotides not matched to a gene: 3. Germline V lookup: CDR1 WSHSY, CDR2 SAAADI. This chain's CDR3 is CASSEVRGQAFF. The CDR3, as DNA: TGCGCCAGCAGTGAAGTCAGGGGGCAAGCTTTCTTT.

The rearrangement uses TRBV7-9 and TRBJ1-4; 11 bases match TRBD1. The germline V gene has CDR1 SEHNR and CDR2 FQNEAQ (reference sequence). With 5 bases clipped from V and 6 bases from J, the junction kept 5 bases outside the gene matches. CDR3 size: 15 residues. The chain's CDR3 is CASSAGQGAYEKLFF. In nucleotides, the CDR3 is TGTGCCAGCAGCGCCGGACAGGGGGCTTATGAAAAACTGTTTTTT.

The rearrangement links TRBV28 to TRBJ1-5, with 7 bases identical to TRBD1. The CDR3 is made up of 13 amino acids. Germline CDR1 reads MDHEN; CDR2 reads SYDVKM. V was pared by 5 bases and J by 11 bases, with 9 bases of the junction left unmatched. The CDR3 DNA follows: TGTGCCAGCAGTACAGGGGCCCTGGAATCCCAGCATTTT. This sequence encodes CASSTGALESQHF. The entire variable domain, with the rest obtained from reference TRBV28 and TRBJ1-5, is as follows: DVKVTQSSRYLVKRTGEKVFLECVQDMDHENMFWYRQDPGLGLRLIYFSYDVKMKEKGDIPEGYSVSREKKERFSLILESASTNQTSMYLCASSTGALESQHFGDGTRLSIL.

The V and J genes are TRBV5-4 and TRBJ2-7, with TRBD2 matching over 7 bases. Unmatched junction bases numbered 11, after V lost 4 bases and J lost 1 base. This CDR3 contains 16 residues. CDR1 and CDR2 from the germline V gene are SGHNT and YYREEE (reference sequence). The CDR3 protein is CASSLGGYGLSYEQYF. Written as DNA, the CDR3 is TGTGCCAGCAGCCTCGGGGGGTACGGATTATCCTACGAGCAGTACTTC.

The rearrangement links TRBV12-3 or TRBV12-4 to TRBJ2-5; the D gene is possibly TRBD2 (5 bases). This CDR3 is built from 13 residues. The V and J ends lost 3 bases and 5 bases respectively, with 10 bases between them. The DNA of the CDR3 is TGTGCCAGCAGTTTGAACTGGGAGGAGACCCAGTACTTC. It translates to CASSLNWEETQYF.

The CDR3 loop reads CASSLTENYGYTF. CDR3 DNA: TGTGCCAGCAGTTTAACAGAAAACTATGGCTACACCTTC. The gene calls are TRBV28 and TRBJ1-2; no firm D call. The CDR3 extends over 13 amino acids. Trimming left V 2 bases short and J 2 bases short, with 6 bases between. Germline V CDR1 and CDR2: MDHEN, SYDVKM.

The chain carries TRBV28 and TRBJ2-5; no reliable D call. The germline gives CDR1 MDHEN, CDR2 SYDVKM. There are 13 residues in the CDR3. V was trimmed by 2 bases and J by 7 bases, leaving 11 bases between them. Here the CDR3 reads CASSLTRIGTQYF. The DNA of the CDR3 is TGTGCCAGCAGTTTAACGCGTATCGGGACCCAGTACTTC.

This chain uses TRBV5-5 with TRBJ2-3, with TRBD2 identical over 7 bases. The length of the CDR3 is 14 residues. After removal of 6 bases from V and 4 bases from J, the junction contained 8 bases not matched to a gene. Germline V gene sequence: CDR1 SGHKS, CDR2 YYEKEE (reference sequence). The CDR3 DNA reads TGTGCCAGCACCCTGGGCGGGAGTGCAGATACGCAGTATTTT. Its translation is CASTLGGSADTQYF.

The chain links TRBV30 to TRBJ1-4, with D tentatively TRBD1 (5 bases). Germline V CDR1 and CDR2: GTSNPN, SVGIG (reference sequence). The CDR3 has 13 amino acids. Trimming pared 0 bases from V and 4 bases from J, leaving 6 bases between. The CDR3 DNA sequence: TGTGCCTGGAGTGTGCAGGGTAATGAAAAACTGTTTTTT. This translates into CAWSVQGNEKLFF.